Listed below are T cell receptor beta chains from one sample, sequenced in a study of shared T cell receptors in the human thymus. Generated by immunoSEQ multiplex PCR, the TCRdb table keeps only in-frame clones and is missing some. The table shows 500,000 to 750,000 clones, with 88% occurring only once. These data were also reused for a study on human thymus T cells.

Sequencing was carried out using thymocytes. The receptors were gathered from a boy under two years old with a congenital heart defect. Each CDR3 is given with its conserved first and last residue. Clone size, where shown, is once, few, many, or a class for clones that have expanded.

v_gene: TRBV27; abundance: .; j_gene: TRBJ1-5; CDR3aa: CASGTGVQPQHF
v_gene: TRBV11-3; abundance: .; j_gene: TRBJ2-3; CDR3aa: CASSSMGAKRTDTQYF
v_gene: TRBV19; abundance: .; j_gene: TRBJ1-5; CDR3aa: CASSTGRGKNQPQHF
v_gene: TRBV4-3; abundance: .; j_gene: TRBJ1-2; CDR3aa: CASSPGTGEIYGYTF
v_gene: TRBV30; abundance: .; j_gene: TRBJ1-4; CDR3aa: CAWGSEYEKLFF
v_gene: TRBV28; abundance: .; j_gene: TRBJ2-1; CDR3aa: CASSRPRGNGRDNEQFF
v_gene: TRBV4-1; abundance: once; j_gene: TRBJ2-5; CDR3aa: CASSQERTSGRPQTQYF
v_gene: TRBV6-5; abundance: once; j_gene: TRBJ2-7; CDR3aa: CASSYSGQESSYEQYF
v_gene: TRBV6-5; abundance: .; j_gene: TRBJ2-7; CDR3aa: CASSYFRESSYEQYF
v_gene: TRBV13; abundance: once; j_gene: TRBJ2-7; CDR3aa: CASSATDPSGAYEQYF
v_gene: TRBV27; abundance: .; j_gene: TRBJ2-7; CDR3aa: CASMGVPSYEQYF
v_gene: TRBV9; abundance: .; j_gene: TRBJ2-1; CDR3aa: CASSPQTGWNEQFF
v_gene: TRBV5-1; abundance: .; j_gene: TRBJ2-7; CDR3aa: CASSLGRGAVDSYEQYF
v_gene: TRBV7-8; abundance: .; j_gene: TRBJ2-2; CDR3aa: CASSLSGKAGELFF
v_gene: TRBV27; abundance: .; j_gene: TRBJ1-1; CDR3aa: CASSFGQGGQVNTEAFF
v_gene: TRBV4-3; abundance: .; j_gene: TRBJ2-3; CDR3aa: CASSQDPSGMSTDTQYF
v_gene: TRBV18; abundance: .; j_gene: TRBJ2-7; CDR3aa: CASSPSGGGIPYEQYF
v_gene: TRBV4-2; abundance: once; j_gene: TRBJ2-7; CDR3aa: CASSQDWFGTPPSGEQYF
v_gene: TRBV19; abundance: .; j_gene: TRBJ1-1; CDR3aa: CASSPPVNTEAFF
v_gene: TRBV25-1; abundance: .; j_gene: TRBJ2-5; CDR3aa: CASSESPSRGGGETQYF
v_gene: TRBV9; abundance: .; j_gene: TRBJ2-2; CDR3aa: CASSVAPGLASNTGELFF
v_gene: TRBV5-5; abundance: once; j_gene: TRBJ2-7; CDR3aa: CASSFTGSYEQYF
v_gene: TRBV5-1; abundance: once; j_gene: TRBJ2-5; CDR3aa: CASSFPYGSGRTQETQYF
v_gene: TRBV29-1; abundance: .; j_gene: TRBJ1-5; CDR3aa: CSAQSTGESNQPQHF
v_gene: TRBV2; abundance: .; j_gene: TRBJ1-1; CDR3aa: CASMRVIFGEAFF
v_gene: TRBV18; abundance: .; j_gene: TRBJ2-1; CDR3aa: CASSPPYSGQYNEQFF
v_gene: TRBV20-1; abundance: .; j_gene: TRBJ2-1; CDR3aa: CSVCAYNEQFF
v_gene: TRBV7-9; abundance: .; j_gene: TRBJ2-7; CDR3aa: CASSLGTSGTHEQYF
v_gene: TRBV4-3; abundance: .; j_gene: TRBJ2-1; CDR3aa: CASSQVADSQFF
v_gene: TRBV7-2; abundance: .; j_gene: TRBJ1-5; CDR3aa: CASSTRPGLNQPQHF
v_gene: TRBV6-5; abundance: .; j_gene: TRBJ2-5; CDR3aa: CASSYRRDRGGEQYF
v_gene: TRBV6-6; abundance: .; j_gene: TRBJ2-7; CDR3aa: CASSGRQGGYEQYF
v_gene: TRBV5-6; abundance: .; j_gene: TRBJ2-2; CDR3aa: CASSNRDYGGGELFF
v_gene: TRBV18; abundance: few; j_gene: TRBJ2-1; CDR3aa: CASSPRTSAQDEQFF
v_gene: TRBV9; abundance: few; j_gene: TRBJ2-7; CDR3aa: CASSPRTESYEQYF
v_gene: TRBV9; abundance: .; j_gene: TRBJ2-7; CDR3aa: CASSVASGRADEQYF
v_gene: TRBV5-6; abundance: .; j_gene: TRBJ2-2; CDR3aa: CASSPGTGSSANTGELFF